The clone carrying this T cell receptor beta chain was observed a handful of times. Its antigen is unknown. This entry belongs to a study of vaccination and CD4 T cells after COVID-19. Cultured CD4+ T-cell DNA underwent Oncomine TCR Beta short-read sequencing. One entry per CDR3 protein results from TCRdb running MiXCR on the PCR reads. The sample yields about 13,000 distinct CDR3 sequences, 27% seen once. Trimming shortened V by 0 bases and J by 5 bases, and 8 bases separated the two germline ends. The CDR3 runs 14 residues. The germline V gene has CDR1 SGHRS and CDR2 YFSETQ. The treatment was: roughly ten-day PBMC culture with coronavirus spike peptide pools or control peptides (ViraFEST assay).

This TCR was recovered from a human donor who had recovered from COVID-19. Sequencing input: CD4+ T cells from blood, cultured in vitro. The gene calls are TRBV5-1 and TRBJ2-2; no definite D call. The CDR3 loop reads CASSLVGGTGELFF. In DNA form, the CDR3 reads TGCGCCAGCAGCTTGGTTGGCGGTACCGGGGAGCTGTTTTTT. The full variable domain, rest sourced from reference TRBV5-1 and TRBJ2-2, is KAGVTQTPRYLIKTRGQQVTLSCSPISGHRSVSWYQQTPGQGLQFLFEYFSETQRNKGNFPGRFSGRQFSNSRSEMNVSTLELGDSALYLCASSLVGGTGELFFGEGSRLTVL.